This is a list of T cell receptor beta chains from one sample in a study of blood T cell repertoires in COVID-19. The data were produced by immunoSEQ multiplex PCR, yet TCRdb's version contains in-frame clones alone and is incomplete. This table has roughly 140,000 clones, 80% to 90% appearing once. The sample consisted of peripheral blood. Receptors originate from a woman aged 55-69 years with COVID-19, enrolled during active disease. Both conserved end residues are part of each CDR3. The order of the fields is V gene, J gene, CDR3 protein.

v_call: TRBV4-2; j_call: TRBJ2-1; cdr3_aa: CASSQVNALAGGYNEQFF
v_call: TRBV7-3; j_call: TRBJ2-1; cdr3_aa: CASSRPDRGKDEQFF
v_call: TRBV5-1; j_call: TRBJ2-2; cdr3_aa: CASSFWTGGDQVTGELFF
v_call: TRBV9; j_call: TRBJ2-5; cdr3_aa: CASSASQETQYF
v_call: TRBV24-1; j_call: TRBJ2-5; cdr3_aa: CATSGDSQETQYF
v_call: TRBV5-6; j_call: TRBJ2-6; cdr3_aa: CASSLDRVTGANVLTF
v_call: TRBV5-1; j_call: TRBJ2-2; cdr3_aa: CASSLDTWQGNTGELFF
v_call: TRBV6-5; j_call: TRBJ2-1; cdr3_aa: CASSYGQTNEQFF
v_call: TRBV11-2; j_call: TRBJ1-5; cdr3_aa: CASSLGRGGNQPQHF
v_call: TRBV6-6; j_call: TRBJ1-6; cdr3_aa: CASSYSSGTGYSPLHF
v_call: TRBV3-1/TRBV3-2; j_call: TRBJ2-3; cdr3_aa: CASSRDYQGVDTQYF
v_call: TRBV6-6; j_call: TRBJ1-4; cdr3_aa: CASSRSGSAPNEKLFF
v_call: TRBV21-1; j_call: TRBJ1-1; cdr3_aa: CASMCGGTEAFF
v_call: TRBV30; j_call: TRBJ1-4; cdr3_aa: CAWSTGTGIEKLFF
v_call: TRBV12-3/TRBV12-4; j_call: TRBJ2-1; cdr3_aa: CASQSYNRDEQFF
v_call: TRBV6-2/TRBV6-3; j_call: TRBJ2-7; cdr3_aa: CASSYPSYPYEQYF
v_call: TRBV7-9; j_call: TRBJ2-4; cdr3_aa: CASSLDRARAIQYF
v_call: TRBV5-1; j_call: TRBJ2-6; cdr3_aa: CASSPIFFGQGTGANVLTF
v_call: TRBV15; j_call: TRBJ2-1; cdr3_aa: CATSMEGEQFF
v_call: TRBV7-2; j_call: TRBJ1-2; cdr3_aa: CASSSRQVVGYTF
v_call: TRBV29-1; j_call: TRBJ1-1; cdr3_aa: CSVIRGSKTEAFF
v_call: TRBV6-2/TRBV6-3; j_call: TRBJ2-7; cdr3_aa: CASSYPKGQKVFSYEQYF
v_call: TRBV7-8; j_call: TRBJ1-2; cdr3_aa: CASSLVLAGPDGGYGYTF
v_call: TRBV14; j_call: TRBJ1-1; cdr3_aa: CASSRALQSTEAFF
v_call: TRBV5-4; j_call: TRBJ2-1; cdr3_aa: CASTGLAGAKSSYNEQFF
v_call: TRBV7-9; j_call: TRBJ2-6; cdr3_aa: CASSLRVWTGAPGANVLTF
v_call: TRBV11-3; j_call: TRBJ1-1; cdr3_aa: CASSDRANTEAFF
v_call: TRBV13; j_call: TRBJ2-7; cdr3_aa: CASSNRDSYEQYF
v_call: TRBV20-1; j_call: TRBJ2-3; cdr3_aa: CSASGLAGGYGTDTQYF
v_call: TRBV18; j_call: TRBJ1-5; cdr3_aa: CASSPSHEAGGNQPQHF
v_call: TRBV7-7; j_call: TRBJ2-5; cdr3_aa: CASSATPDRVQETQYF
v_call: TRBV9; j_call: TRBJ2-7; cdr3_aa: CASSGLGQNYEQYF
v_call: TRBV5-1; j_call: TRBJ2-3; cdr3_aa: CASTASGGLTDTQYF
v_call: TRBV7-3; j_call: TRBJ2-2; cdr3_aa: CASSLGTSTGELFF
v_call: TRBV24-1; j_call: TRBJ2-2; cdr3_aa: CATSDFLAGDTGELFF
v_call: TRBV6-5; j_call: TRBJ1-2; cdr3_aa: CASSLGVANYGYTF
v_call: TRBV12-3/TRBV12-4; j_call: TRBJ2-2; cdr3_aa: CASMRLAGELFF
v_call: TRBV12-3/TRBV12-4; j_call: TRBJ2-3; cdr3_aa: CATSRGGTDTQYF
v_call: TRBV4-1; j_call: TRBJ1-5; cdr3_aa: CASSPGTANQPQHF
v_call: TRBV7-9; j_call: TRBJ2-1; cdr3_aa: CASRRGTSGHNEQFF
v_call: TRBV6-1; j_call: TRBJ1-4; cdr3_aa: CASSERRATNEKLFF
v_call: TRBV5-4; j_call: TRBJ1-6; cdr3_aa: CASSFGATYNSPLHF